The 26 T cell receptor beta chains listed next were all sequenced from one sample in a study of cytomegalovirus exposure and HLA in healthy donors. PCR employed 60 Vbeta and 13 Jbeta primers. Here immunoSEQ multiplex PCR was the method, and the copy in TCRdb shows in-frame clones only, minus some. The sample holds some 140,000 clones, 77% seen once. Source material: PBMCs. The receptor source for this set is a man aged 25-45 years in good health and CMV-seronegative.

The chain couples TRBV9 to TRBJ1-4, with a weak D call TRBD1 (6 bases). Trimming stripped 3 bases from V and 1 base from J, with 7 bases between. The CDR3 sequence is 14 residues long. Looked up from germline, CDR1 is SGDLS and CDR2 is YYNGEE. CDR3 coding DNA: TGTGCCAGCAGCGAAGGGGGAACTAATGAAAAACTGTTTTTT. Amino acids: CASSEGGTNEKLFF. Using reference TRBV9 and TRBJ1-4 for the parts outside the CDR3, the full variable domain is DSGVTQTPKHLITATGQRVTLRCSPRSGDLSVYWYQQSLDQGLQFLIQYYNGEERAKGNILERFSAQQFPDLHSELNLSSLELGDSALYFCASSEGGTNEKLFFGSGTQLSVL.

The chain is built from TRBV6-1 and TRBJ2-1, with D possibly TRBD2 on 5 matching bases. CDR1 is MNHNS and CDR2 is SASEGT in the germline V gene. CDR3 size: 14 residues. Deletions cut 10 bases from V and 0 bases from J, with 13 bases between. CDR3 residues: CATDPGSSYNEQFF. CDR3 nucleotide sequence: TGTGCCACGGACCCTGGGAGCTCCTACAATGAGCAGTTCTTC.

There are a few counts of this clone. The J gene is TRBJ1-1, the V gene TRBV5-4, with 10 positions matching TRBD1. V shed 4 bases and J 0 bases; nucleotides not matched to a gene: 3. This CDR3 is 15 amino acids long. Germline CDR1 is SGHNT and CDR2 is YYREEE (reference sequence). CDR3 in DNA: TGTGCCAGCAGCCCGGGGACAGGGGTGAACACTGAAGCTTTCTTT. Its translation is CASSPGTGVNTEAFF.

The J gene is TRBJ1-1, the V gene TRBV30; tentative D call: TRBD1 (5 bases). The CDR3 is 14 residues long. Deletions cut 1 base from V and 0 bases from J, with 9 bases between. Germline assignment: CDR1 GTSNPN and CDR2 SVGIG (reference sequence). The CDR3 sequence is CAWSGQLMNTEAFF. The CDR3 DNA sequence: TGTGCCTGGAGTGGACAGCTGATGAACACTGAAGCTTTCTTT.

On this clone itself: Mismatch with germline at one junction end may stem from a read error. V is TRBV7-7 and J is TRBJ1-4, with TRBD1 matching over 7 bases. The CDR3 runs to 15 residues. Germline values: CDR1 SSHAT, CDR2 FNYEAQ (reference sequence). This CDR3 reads CASSLRDSPAEKLFF. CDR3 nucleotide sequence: TGTGCTAGCAGCCTTCGGGACAGCCCTGCGGAAAAACTGTTTTTT.

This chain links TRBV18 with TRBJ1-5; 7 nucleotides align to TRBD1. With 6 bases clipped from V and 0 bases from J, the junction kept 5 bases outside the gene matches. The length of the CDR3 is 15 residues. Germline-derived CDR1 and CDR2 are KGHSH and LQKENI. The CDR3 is CASSGTELSNQPQHF. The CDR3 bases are TGTGCCAGCTCCGGGACAGAACTTAGCAATCAGCCCCAGCATTTT.

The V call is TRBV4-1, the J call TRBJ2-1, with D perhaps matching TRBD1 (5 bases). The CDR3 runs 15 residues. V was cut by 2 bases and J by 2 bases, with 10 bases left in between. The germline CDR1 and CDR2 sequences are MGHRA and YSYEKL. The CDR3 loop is CASSQRQLTYNEQFF. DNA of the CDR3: TGCGCCAGCAGCCAACGACAGCTAACCTACAATGAGCAGTTCTTC.

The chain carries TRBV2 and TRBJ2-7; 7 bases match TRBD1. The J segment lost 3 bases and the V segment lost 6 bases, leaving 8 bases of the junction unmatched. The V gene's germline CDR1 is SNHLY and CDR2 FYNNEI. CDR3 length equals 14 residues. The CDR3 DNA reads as TGTGCCAGCAGGACCGGGACAGTGATCTACGAGCAGTACTTC. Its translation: CASRTGTVIYEQYF.

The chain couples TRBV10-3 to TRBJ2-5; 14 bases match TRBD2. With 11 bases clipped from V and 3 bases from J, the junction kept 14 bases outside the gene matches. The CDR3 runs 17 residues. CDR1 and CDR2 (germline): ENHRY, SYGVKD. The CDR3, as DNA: TGTGCCGTCGGTCCGGGACTAGCGGGAGTGACTGAAGAGACCCAGTACTTC. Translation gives CAVGPGLAGVTEETQYF.

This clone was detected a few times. The CDR3 region is CASSIGTSGRVEQYF. DNA of the CDR3: TGTGCCAGCTCAATCGGGACTAGCGGGAGAGTCGAGCAGTACTTC. V usage is TRBV18 and J usage is TRBJ2-7; TRBD2 matches 14 bases. CDR3 size: 15 residues. The V and J ends lost 5 bases and 6 bases, in that order; junction bases with no gene match: 6. Germline CDR1 reads KGHSH; CDR2 reads LQKENI.

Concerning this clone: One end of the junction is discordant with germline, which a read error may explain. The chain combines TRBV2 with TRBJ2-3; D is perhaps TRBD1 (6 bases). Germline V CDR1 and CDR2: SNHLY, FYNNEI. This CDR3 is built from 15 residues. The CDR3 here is CASSEERTAGDTQYF. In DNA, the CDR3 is TGTGCCAGCAGCGAAGAGAGGACAGCAGGAGATACGCAGTATTTT.

In nucleotides, the CDR3 is TGTGCCAGCAGCTTCAGAAGGAAGACTAGCGGGAGAGTAAACAATGAGCAGTTCTTC. Its protein is CASSFRRKTSGRVNNEQFF. This rearrangement joins TRBV7-2 to TRBJ2-1, with TRBD2 identical over 12 bases. CDR1 is SGHTA and CDR2 is FQGNSA in the germline V gene. After removal of 3 bases from V and 5 bases from J, the junction contained 14 bases not matched to a gene. The CDR3 length is 19 residues.

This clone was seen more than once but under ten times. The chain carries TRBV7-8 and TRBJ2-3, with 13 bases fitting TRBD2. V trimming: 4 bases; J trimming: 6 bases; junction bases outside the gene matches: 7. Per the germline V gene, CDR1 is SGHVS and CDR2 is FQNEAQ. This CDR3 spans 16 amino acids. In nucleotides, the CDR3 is TGTGCCAGCAGCTCGCGGACTAGCGGGAGCGGCGATACGCAGTATTTT. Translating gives CASSSRTSGSGDTQYF.

The CDR3 DNA follows: TGTGCCAGCAGTTTACGTGAAAAACTGTTTTTT. Translation: CASSLREKLFF. The rearrangement uses TRBV27 and TRBJ1-4; the D is unclear. The length of the CDR3 is 11 residues. Germline V CDR1 and CDR2: MNHEY, SMNVEV (reference sequence). V was shortened by 2 bases and J by 7 bases, with 2 bases between the two germline ends.

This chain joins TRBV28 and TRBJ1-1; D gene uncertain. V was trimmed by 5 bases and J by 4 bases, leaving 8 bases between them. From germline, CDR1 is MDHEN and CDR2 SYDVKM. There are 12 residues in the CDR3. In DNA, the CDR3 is TGTGCCAGCAGTGGGCAGACCACTGAAGCTTTCTTT. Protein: CASSGQTTEAFF.

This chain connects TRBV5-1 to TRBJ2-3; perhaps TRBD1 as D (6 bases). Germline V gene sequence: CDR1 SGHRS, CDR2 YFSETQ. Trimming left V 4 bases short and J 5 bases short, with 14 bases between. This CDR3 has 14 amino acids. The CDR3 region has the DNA TGCGCCAGCAGCCCTGGACAGAGTCGAGATACGCAGTATTTT. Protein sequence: CASSPGQSRDTQYF.

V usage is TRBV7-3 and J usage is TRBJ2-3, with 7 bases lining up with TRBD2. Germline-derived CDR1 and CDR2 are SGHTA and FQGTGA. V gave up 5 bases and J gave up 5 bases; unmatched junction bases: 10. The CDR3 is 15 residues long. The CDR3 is CASSEMAGEGDTQYF. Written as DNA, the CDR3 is TGTGCCAGCAGCGAAATGGCGGGAGAGGGAGATACGCAGTATTTT.

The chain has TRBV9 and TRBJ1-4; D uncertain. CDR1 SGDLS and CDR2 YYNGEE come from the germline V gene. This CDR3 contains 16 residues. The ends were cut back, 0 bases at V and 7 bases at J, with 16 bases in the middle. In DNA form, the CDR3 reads TGTGCCAGCAGCGTAGGGTATGAGGGCCCGGGTGAAAAACTGTTTTTT. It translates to CASSVGYEGPGEKLFF.

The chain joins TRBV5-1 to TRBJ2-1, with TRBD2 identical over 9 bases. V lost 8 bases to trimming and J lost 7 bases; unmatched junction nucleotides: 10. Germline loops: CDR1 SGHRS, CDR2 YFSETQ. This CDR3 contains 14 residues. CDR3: CASQRSSGENEQFF. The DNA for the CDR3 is TGCGCCAGTCAGCGGTCTAGCGGGGAAAATGAGCAGTTCTTC.

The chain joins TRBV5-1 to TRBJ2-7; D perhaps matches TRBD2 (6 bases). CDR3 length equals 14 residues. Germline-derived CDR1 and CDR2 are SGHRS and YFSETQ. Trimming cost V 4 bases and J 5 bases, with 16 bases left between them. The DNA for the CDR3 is TGCGCCAGCAGCCCCGGGACTGTCGACGACGAGCAGTACTTC. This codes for CASSPGTVDDEQYF.

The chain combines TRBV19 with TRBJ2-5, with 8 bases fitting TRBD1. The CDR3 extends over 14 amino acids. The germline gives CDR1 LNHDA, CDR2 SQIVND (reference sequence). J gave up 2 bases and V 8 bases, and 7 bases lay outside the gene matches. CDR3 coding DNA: TGTGCCAGTGGCTCTACAGGGGGGCAAGAGACCCAGTACTTC. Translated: CASGSTGGQETQYF. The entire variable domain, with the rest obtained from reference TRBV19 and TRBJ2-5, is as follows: DGGITQSPKYLFRKEGQNVTLSCEQNLNHDAMYWYRQDPGQGLRLIYYSQIVNDFQKGDIAEGYSVSREKKESFPLTVTSAQKNPTAFYLCASGSTGGQETQYFGPGTRLLVL.

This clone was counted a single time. The CDR3 DNA follows: TGTGCCAGCAGCGTAGGGTACGGGAGGGATTCCTACAATGAGCAGTTCTTC. Translation: CASSVGYGRDSYNEQFF. The rearrangement joins TRBV9 to TRBJ2-1; the match to TRBD2 covers 8 bases. V lost 0 bases and J lost 1; bases outside the gene matches: 6. From germline, CDR1 is SGDLS and CDR2 YYNGEE. CDR3 length: 17 amino acids. Complete variable domain (other parts from reference TRBV9 and TRBJ2-1): DSGVTQTPKHLITATGQRVTLRCSPRSGDLSVYWYQQSLDQGLQFLIQYYNGEERAKGNILERFSAQQFPDLHSELNLSSLELGDSALYFCASSVGYGRDSYNEQFFGPGTRLTVL.

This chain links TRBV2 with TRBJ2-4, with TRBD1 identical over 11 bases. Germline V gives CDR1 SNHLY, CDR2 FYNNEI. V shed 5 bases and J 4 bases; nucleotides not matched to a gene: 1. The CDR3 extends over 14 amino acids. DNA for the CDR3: TGTGCCAGCAGTAGGGACAGGGGGAAAAACATTCAGTACTTC. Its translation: CASSRDRGKNIQYF.

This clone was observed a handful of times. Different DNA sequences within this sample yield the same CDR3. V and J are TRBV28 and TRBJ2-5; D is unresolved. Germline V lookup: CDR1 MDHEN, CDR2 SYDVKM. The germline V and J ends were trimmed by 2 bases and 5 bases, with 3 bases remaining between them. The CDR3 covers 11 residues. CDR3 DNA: TGTGCCAGCAGTTTACGGGAGACCCAGTACTTC. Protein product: CASSLRETQYF.

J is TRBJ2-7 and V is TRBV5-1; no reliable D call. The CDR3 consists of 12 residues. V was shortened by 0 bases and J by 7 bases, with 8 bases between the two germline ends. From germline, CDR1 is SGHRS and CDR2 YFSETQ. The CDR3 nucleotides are TGCGCCAGCAGCTTGGACCAGTATGAGCAGTACTTC. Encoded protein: CASSLDQYEQYF.

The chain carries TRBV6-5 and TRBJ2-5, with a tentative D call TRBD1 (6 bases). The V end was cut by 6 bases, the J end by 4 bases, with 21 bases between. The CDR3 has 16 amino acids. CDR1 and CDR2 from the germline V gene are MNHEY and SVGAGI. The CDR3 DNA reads TGTGCCAGCAGCTACGGTTCCGGGACAAGTGGAGAGACCCAGTACTTC. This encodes CASSYGSGTSGETQYF.